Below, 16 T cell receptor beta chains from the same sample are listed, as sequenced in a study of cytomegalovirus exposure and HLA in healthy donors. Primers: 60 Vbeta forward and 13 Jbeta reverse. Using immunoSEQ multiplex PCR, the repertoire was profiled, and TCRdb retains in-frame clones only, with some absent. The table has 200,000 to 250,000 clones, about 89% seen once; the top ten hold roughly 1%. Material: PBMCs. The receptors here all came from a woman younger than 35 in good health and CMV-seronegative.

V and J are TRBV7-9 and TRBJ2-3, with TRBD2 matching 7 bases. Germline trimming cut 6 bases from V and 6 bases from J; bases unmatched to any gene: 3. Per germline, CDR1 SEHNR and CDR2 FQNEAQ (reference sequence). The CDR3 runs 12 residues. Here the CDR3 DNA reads TGTGCCAGCAGGTCAGCGGGGGATACGCAGTATTTT. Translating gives CASRSAGDTQYF.

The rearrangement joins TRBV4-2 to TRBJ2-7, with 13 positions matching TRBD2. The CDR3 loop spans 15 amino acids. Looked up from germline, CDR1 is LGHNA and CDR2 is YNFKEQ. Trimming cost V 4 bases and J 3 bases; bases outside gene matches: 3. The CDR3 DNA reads TGTGCCAGCAGCCTAGGGACTAGCGGGGTCTACGAGCAGTACTTC. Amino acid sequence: CASSLGTSGVYEQYF.

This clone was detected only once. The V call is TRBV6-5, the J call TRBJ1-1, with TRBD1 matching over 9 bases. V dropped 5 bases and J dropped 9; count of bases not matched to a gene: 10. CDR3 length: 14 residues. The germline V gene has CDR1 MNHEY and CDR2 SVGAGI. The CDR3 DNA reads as TGTGCCAGCAGTAACCCGGGACAGGGCATGAAAGCTTTCTTT. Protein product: CASSNPGQGMKAFF.

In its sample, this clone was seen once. The CDR3 region is CASSPGLQGARDNEQFF. The CDR3 DNA follows: TGTGCCAGCAGCCCCGGTCTACAGGGGGCGCGGGACAATGAGCAGTTCTTC. The chain uses TRBV4-2 and TRBJ2-1; 9 bases line up with TRBD1. CDR1 and CDR2 (germline): LGHNA, YNFKEQ. This CDR3 is 17 amino acids long. V lost 4 bases and J lost 5; bases outside the gene matches: 12.

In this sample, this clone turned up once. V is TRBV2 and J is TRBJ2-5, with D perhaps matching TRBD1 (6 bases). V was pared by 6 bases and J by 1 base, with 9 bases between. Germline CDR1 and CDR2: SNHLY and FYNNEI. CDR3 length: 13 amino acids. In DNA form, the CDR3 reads TGTGCCAGCAGAGACAGGTTCCAAGAGACCCAGTACTTC. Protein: CASRDRFQETQYF.

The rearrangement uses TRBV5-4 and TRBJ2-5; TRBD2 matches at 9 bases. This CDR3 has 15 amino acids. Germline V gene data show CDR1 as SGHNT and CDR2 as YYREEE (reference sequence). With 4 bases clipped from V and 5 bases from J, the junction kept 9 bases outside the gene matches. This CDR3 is CASSPKAGGGETQYF. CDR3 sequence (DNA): TGTGCCAGCAGCCCTAAGGCGGGAGGGGGGGAGACCCAGTACTTC.

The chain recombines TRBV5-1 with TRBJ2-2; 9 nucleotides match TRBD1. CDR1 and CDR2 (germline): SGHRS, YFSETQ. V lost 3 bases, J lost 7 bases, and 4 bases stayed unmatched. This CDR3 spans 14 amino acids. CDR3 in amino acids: CASSWGQGGGELFF. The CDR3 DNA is TGCGCCAGCAGCTGGGGACAGGGAGGCGGGGAGCTGTTTTTT.

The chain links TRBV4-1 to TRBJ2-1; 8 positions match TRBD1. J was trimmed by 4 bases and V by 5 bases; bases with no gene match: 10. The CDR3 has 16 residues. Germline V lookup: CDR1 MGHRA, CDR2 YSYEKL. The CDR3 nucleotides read TGCGCCAGCAGCAAGGCGAGGACAGGGTCGTACAATGAGCAGTTCTTC. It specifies CASSKARTGSYNEQFF.

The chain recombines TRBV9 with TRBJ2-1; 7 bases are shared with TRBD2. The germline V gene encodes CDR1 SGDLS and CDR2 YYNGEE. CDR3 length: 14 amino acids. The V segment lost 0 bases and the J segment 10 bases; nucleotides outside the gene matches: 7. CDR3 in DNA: TGTGCCAGCAGCGTAGACGGCGGGAGTCGCGAGCAGTTCTTC. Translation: CASSVDGGSREQFF.

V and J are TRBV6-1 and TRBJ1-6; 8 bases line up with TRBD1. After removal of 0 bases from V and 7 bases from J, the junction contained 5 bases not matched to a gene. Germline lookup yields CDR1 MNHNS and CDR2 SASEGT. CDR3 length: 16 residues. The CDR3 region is CASSEAPGGTNSPLHF. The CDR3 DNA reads TGTGCCAGCAGTGAAGCCCCAGGGGGCACGAATTCACCCCTCCACTTT.

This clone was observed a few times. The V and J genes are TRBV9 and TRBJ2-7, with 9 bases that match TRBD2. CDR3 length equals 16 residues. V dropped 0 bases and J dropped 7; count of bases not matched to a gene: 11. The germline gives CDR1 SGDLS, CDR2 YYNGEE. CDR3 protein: CASSVVLAGSSGEQYF. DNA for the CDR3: TGTGCCAGCAGCGTAGTTCTAGCGGGATCATCTGGGGAGCAGTACTTC.

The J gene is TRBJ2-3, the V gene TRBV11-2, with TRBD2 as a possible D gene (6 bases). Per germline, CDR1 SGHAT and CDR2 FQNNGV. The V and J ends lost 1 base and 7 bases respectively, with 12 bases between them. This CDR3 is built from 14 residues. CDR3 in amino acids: CASSLALGGNTQYF. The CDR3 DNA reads TGTGCCAGCAGCTTAGCTCTAGGAGGGAATACGCAGTATTTT.

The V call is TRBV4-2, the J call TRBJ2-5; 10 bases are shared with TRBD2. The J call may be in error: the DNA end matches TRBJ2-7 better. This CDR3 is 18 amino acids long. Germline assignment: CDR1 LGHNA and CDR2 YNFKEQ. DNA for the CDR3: TGTGCCAGCAGCCAAGTCGGGACTAGCGAATATTCCGCCTACGAGCAGTACTTC. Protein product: CASSQVGTSEYSAYEQYF.

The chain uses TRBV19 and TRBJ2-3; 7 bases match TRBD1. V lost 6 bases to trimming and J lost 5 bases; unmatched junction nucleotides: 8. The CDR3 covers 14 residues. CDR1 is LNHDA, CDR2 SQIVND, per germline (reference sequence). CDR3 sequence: CASRGQEFIDTQYF. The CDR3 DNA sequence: TGTGCCAGTAGAGGACAGGAATTCATAGATACGCAGTATTTT.

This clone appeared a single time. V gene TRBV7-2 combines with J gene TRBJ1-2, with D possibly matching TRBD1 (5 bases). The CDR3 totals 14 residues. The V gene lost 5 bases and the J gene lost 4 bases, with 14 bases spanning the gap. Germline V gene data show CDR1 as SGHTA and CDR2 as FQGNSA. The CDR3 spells CASSPPGGAYGYTF. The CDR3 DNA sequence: TGTGCCAGCAGCCCCCCCGGAGGGGCCTATGGCTACACCTTC.

The CDR3 bases are TGCGCCAGCAGCGAGTCTAGCGGAATCACAGATACGCAGTATTTT. Translation: CASSESSGITDTQYF. V gene TRBV5-1 combines with J gene TRBJ2-3; TRBD2 matches at 7 bases. Germline V gives CDR1 SGHRS, CDR2 YFSETQ. The CDR3 length is 15 residues. J was trimmed by 2 bases and V by 4 bases; bases with no gene match: 7.